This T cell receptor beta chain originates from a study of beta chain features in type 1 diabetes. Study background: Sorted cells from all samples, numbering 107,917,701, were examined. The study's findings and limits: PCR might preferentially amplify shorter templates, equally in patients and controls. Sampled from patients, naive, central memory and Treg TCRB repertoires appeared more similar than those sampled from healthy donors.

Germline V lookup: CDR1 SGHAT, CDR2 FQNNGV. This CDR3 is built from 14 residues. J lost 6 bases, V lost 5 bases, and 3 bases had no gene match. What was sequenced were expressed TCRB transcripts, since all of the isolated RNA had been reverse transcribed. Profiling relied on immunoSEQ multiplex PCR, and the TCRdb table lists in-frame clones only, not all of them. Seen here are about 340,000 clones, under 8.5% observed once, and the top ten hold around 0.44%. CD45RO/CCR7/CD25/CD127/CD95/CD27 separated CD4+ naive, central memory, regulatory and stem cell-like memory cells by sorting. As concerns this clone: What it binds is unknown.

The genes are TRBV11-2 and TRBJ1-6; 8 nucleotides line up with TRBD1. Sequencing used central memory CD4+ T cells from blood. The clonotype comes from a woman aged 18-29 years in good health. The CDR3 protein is CASSRDRFNSPLHF. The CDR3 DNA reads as TGTGCCAGCAGCAGGGACAGGTTTAATTCACCCCTCCACTTT.